Shown below are 29 T cell receptor beta chains from a single sample sequenced in a study of blood T cells in healthy people across ages. It was with a sample-barcoded 5' primer and a J-beta primer mix that a second PCR of about 6 to 12 cycles was run. In TCRdb, the 5' RACE reads were re-called with MiXCR into one record per CDR3 protein. There are 550,000 to 600,000 distinct CDR3 sequences in the sample; around half occur only once, and 20% to 25% lies in the top ten. Sequencing was performed on blood. The receptors stem from a man older than 75 in good health.

This chain connects TRBV3-1 to TRBJ1-1; D remains unclear. Germline V gives CDR1 LGHDT, CDR2 YNNKEL (reference sequence). The V end lost 3 bases, the J end lost 8 bases, and 10 bases lay between the germline ends. This CDR3 region has 12 residues. The CDR3 coding sequence is TGTGCCAGCAGCCATTCAGGCCGGGAAGCTTTCTTT. Protein product: CASSHSGREAFF.

The chain combines TRBV29-1 with TRBJ2-1; D may be TRBD2 (5 bases). Germline V gives CDR1 SQVTM, CDR2 ANQGSEA. CDR3 size: 13 residues. Trimming stripped 4 bases from V and 3 bases from J, with 10 bases between. CDR3 loop: CSVGRAGYNEQFF. CDR3 coding DNA: TGCAGCGTTGGGCGGGCCGGCTACAATGAGCAGTTCTTC.

The chain recombines TRBV5-1 with TRBJ2-3, with 9 nucleotides matching TRBD1. Germline V gene lookup returns CDR1 SGHRS and CDR2 YFSETQ. The CDR3 extends over 15 amino acids. V lost 4 bases and J lost 2; bases outside the gene matches: 5. CDR3 amino acids: CASSPGTGNTDTQYF. As DNA, the CDR3 is TGCGCCAGCAGCCCCGGGACAGGGAACACAGATACGCAGTATTTT.

The rearrangement joins TRBV27 to TRBJ2-5; D is perhaps TRBD1 (5 bases). The J call may not be correct, given that the DNA end is closer to TRBJ2-7. CDR3 length: 13 residues. Germline CDR1 is MNHEY and CDR2 is SMNVEV (reference sequence). The CDR3 sequence is CASSSPRVYEQYF. Written as DNA, the CDR3 is TGTGCCAGCAGTTCGCCCAGGGTGTACGAGCAGTACTTC.

The chain couples TRBV15 to TRBJ1-6; 7 positions match TRBD1. Per the germline V gene, CDR1 is LNHNV and CDR2 is YYDKDF (reference sequence). CDR3 length equals 15 residues. The V gene end was trimmed by 5 bases and the J gene end by 7 bases; junction bases not matched to a gene: 8. The CDR3 region has the DNA TGTGCCACCAGCGTTCACAGGGGAGGCAATTCACCCCTCCACTTT. Protein sequence: CATSVHRGGNSPLHF.

The chain links TRBV15 to TRBJ2-3, with D unresolved. Germline V gene data show CDR1 as LNHNV and CDR2 as YYDKDF (reference sequence). This CDR3 has 14 amino acids. Trimming took 1 base from V and 0 from J, leaving 5 bases between them. CDR3 sequence reads: CATSRASSTDTQYF. CDR3 DNA: TGTGCCACCAGCAGAGCCTCTAGCACAGATACGCAGTATTTT.

V usage is TRBV12-5 and J usage is TRBJ2-2, with D uncertain. The length of the CDR3 is 12 residues. Germline V gene data show CDR1 as LGHNT and CDR2 as FRNRAP. Trimming stripped 1 base from V and 7 bases from J, with 4 bases between. The CDR3 bases are TGTGCTAGTGGTTTGGAAATCGGGGAGCTGTTTTTT. This translates into CASGLEIGELFF.

Comment on this clonotype: The junction departs from the called germline gene at one end, perhaps through a read error. This chain connects TRBV20-1 to TRBJ2-1, with 7 bases identical to TRBD2. In germline, CDR1 is DFQATT, CDR2 SNEGSKA (reference sequence). The CDR3 consists of 15 residues. Here the CDR3 DNA reads TGCGGTGCTAGAGGACGGACTAGCTCCTACAATGAGCAGTTCTTC. Translating gives CGARGRTSSYNEQFF.

The chain recombines TRBV5-1 with TRBJ1-4, with unresolved D. Germline loops: CDR1 SGHRS, CDR2 YFSETQ. With 4 bases removed from V and 5 bases from J, the gap between germline ends came to 15 bases. This CDR3 region has 15 residues. The CDR3, as DNA: TGCGCCAGCAGCCAGGACGCATTCTTGAATGAAAAACTGTTTTTT. This translates into CASSQDAFLNEKLFF.

V usage is TRBV30 and J usage is TRBJ1-2, with D unclear. The CDR3 runs to 10 residues. The germline V gene has CDR1 GTSNPN and CDR2 SVGIG (reference sequence). The CDR3 spells CAAGRDGYTF. CDR3 bases: TGTGCAGCCGGGAGAGATGGCTACACCTTC.

The chain links TRBV5-6 to TRBJ2-7; 8 nucleotides line up with TRBD1. Germline CDR1 reads SGHDT; CDR2 reads YYEEEE. J gave up 2 bases and V 4 bases, and 11 bases lay outside the gene matches. The CDR3 has 16 residues. The CDR3 is CASSTPGGPRTYEQYF. CDR3 coding DNA: TGTGCCAGCAGCACCCCAGGGGGCCCCCGTACCTACGAGCAGTACTTC.

The J gene is TRBJ2-7, the V gene TRBV6-2 or TRBV6-3; D remains unclear. The CDR3 contains 13 residues. Germline lookup yields CDR1 MNHEY and CDR2 SVGEGT. V was cut by 2 bases and J by 4 bases, with 9 bases left in between. CDR3 nucleotides: TGTGCCAGCAGTTACGGGTGGGGTTACGAGCAGTACTTC. It translates to CASSYGWGYEQYF.

Comment on this clonotype: A read error may account for a junction end that differs from germline. The chain employs TRBV5-1 and TRBJ2-1; TRBD1 matches at 7 bases. The CDR3 has 15 amino acids. The germline V gene encodes CDR1 SGHRS and CDR2 YFSETQ. The CDR3 DNA is TGCGACAGCAGACTACAGGGGCCGGAAAACAATGAGCAGTTCTTC. It encodes CDSRLQGPENNEQFF.

The V and J genes are TRBV6-6 and TRBJ2-7; D call uncertain. The CDR3 has 13 residues. The V end lost 5 bases, the J end lost 3 bases, and 11 bases lay between the germline ends. Per germline, CDR1 MNHNY and CDR2 SVGAGI (reference sequence). The CDR3, as DNA: TGTGCCAGCAGTGTCGACAACCTCTACGAGCAGTACTTC. The encoded protein is CASSVDNLYEQYF.

This sequence joins TRBV7-3 and TRBJ2-5; 9 positions match TRBD1. The J call may be mistaken, given a closer DNA end match to TRBJ2-7. Germline V lookup: CDR1 SGHTA, CDR2 FQGTGA. CDR3 length: 15 residues. Here the CDR3 reads CTNSSGTGSSCEQYF. CDR3 nucleotides: TGTACCAACAGCTCCGGGACAGGGTCGAGCTGCGAGCAGTACTTC.

The chain is built from TRBV2 and TRBJ2-3; the D is unclear. V lost 11 bases, J lost 3 bases, and 18 bases lay in between. Per the germline V gene, CDR1 is SNHLY and CDR2 is FYNNEI. The CDR3 contains 14 residues. CDR3 protein: CAGDRAIRTDTQYF. As DNA, the CDR3 is TGTGCCGGCGATAGGGCTATAAGGACAGATACGCAGTATTTT.

J is TRBJ2-5 and V is TRBV29-1; TRBD2 is a possible D gene (6 bases). The DNA matches TRBJ2-7 better at its end, which makes the J call doubtful. Per germline, CDR1 SQVTM and CDR2 ANQGSEA. The CDR3 spans 15 residues. Here the CDR3 DNA reads TGCAGCGTTGATGGGCGGAACGGGAGAGAGGACGAGCAGTACTTC. It translates to CSVDGRNGREDEQYF.

The V gene is TRBV20-1, the J gene TRBJ2-7; D is possibly TRBD1 (6 bases). The germline gives CDR1 DFQATT, CDR2 SNEGSKA (reference sequence). V lost 2 bases and J 1 base, leaving 15 bases between the germline ends. The CDR3 sequence is 15 residues long. This CDR3 is CSARSPGAPSYEQYF. In DNA, the CDR3 is TGCAGTGCTAGATCCCCAGGGGCCCCTTCCTACGAGCAGTACTTC.

This clonotype was observed once. The V and J genes are TRBV3-1 and TRBJ2-1, with 13 bases lining up with TRBD2. This CDR3 is 15 amino acids long. Trimming removed 6 bases from V and 8 bases from J; junction bases left unmatched: 7. Germline CDR1 is LGHDT and CDR2 is YNNKEL (reference sequence). The CDR3 DNA reads as TGTGCCAGCAGTCTAGGACTAGCGGGAGTCCATGAGCAGTTCTTC. Its translation: CASSLGLAGVHEQFF.

In this sample, this clonotype turned up a few times. The chain is built from TRBV18 and TRBJ2-5; D might be TRBD2 (5 bases). The CDR3 sequence is 14 residues long. Deletions cut 2 bases from V and 1 base from J, with 8 bases between. Germline assignment: CDR1 KGHSH and CDR2 LQKENI. The CDR3 bases are TGTGCCAGCTCACCATTAAGCGGCCAAGAGACCCAGTACTTC. Its translation: CASSPLSGQETQYF.

This chain links TRBV4-3 with TRBJ1-1, with D unresolved. This CDR3 has 16 amino acids. In germline, CDR1 is LGHNA, CDR2 YSLEER. Trimming cost V 0 bases and J 4 bases, with 15 bases left between them. The CDR3 DNA reads as TGCGCCAGCAGCCAAGAAGTAGTGGGAGTGCGCACTGAAGCTTTCTTT. It encodes CASSQEVVGVRTEAFF.

This rearrangement joins TRBV20-1 to TRBJ2-7, with unresolved D. Per germline, CDR1 DFQATT and CDR2 SNEGSKA (reference sequence). V dropped 3 bases and J dropped 4 bases, with 13 bases sitting between them. The CDR3 extends over 13 amino acids. The CDR3 spells CSASGTANYEQYF. CDR3 nucleotides: TGCAGTGCTAGCGGTACAGCGAATTACGAGCAGTACTTC.

The chain joins TRBV7-2 to TRBJ2-3; 9 bases align to TRBD2. Germline loops: CDR1 SGHTA, CDR2 FQGNSA. J lost 2 bases, V lost 5 bases, and 8 bases had no gene match. The CDR3 loop spans 16 amino acids. This chain's CDR3 is CASSTQRGAPTDTQYF. The DNA for the CDR3 is TGTGCCAGCAGCACCCAGCGGGGGGCTCCCACAGATACGCAGTATTTT.

The table lists this clonotype with a few counts. This chain uses TRBV20-1 with TRBJ2-1, with TRBD1 matching over 7 bases. Trimming removed 2 bases from V and 5 bases from J; junction bases left unmatched: 12. Germline V gene lookup returns CDR1 DFQATT and CDR2 SNEGSKA (reference sequence). This CDR3 spans 16 amino acids. CDR3 protein: CSARPPRTGVNNEQFF. The DNA for the CDR3 is TGCAGTGCTAGACCGCCTCGGACAGGAGTTAACAATGAGCAGTTCTTC.

The table lists this clonotype with a few counts. This chain connects TRBV29-1 to TRBJ2-1, with a possible D match to TRBD2 (6 bases). Germline V gene data show CDR1 as SQVTM and CDR2 as ANQGSEA. Trimming removed 4 bases at V and 5 bases at J, with 12 bases between. CDR3 length equals 13 residues. The CDR3 nucleotides read TGCAGCGTTGGATGGGGAGGCGACAATGAGCAGTTCTTC. Amino acid sequence: CSVGWGGDNEQFF.

Concerning this clonotype: At one boundary the junction diverges from the germline segment, which might be a read error. The chain couples TRBV4-3 to TRBJ1-4; 11 bases map to TRBD1. Germline V gene sequence: CDR1 LGHNA, CDR2 YSLEER. The length of the CDR3 is 19 residues. CDR3 in DNA: TGCGCCAGCAGCCAGGCTTCCGGGACAGGGGGTGCAACTAATGAAAAACTGATTTTT. This codes for CASSQASGTGGATNEKLIF.

V gene TRBV20-1 combines with J gene TRBJ1-1; D may be TRBD1 (5 bases). Germline CDR1 is DFQATT and CDR2 is SNEGSKA (reference sequence). The CDR3 totals 13 residues. V was cut by 2 bases and J by 1 base, with 8 bases left in between. DNA for the CDR3: TGCAGTGCTAGACCGACAGCGAACACTGAAGCTTTCTTT. Amino acid sequence: CSARPTANTEAFF.

This clonotype was observed a few times. This rearrangement joins TRBV7-2 to TRBJ2-3, with 8 bases identical to TRBD2. This CDR3 has 13 residues. Germline V CDR1 and CDR2: SGHTA, FQGNSA. The V gene end was trimmed by 8 bases and the J gene end by 4 bases; junction bases not matched to a gene: 5. Here the CDR3 DNA reads TGTGCCAGCGGACGGGGGGGAGCAGATACGCAGTATTTT. Translating gives CASGRGGADTQYF.

V is TRBV3-1 and J is TRBJ2-1, with 15 bases matching TRBD2. Germline loops: CDR1 LGHDT, CDR2 YNNKEL (reference sequence). There are 15 residues in the CDR3. V shed 3 bases, J shed 8 bases, and the junction held 2 bases outside the gene matches. The CDR3 bases are TGTGCCAGCAGCCAGGGACTAGCGGGAGGATATGAGCAGTTCTTC. As protein: CASSQGLAGGYEQFF.